The 2 T cell receptor beta chains below all came from one sample that was sequenced in a study of T cell clonality in common variable immunodeficiency. Assay used: immunoSEQ multiplex PCR; TCRdb lists only in-frame clones, some missing. The sample has approximately 44,000 clones, none seen only once. Sequencing was done on a sample of peripheral blood mononuclear cells. The origin of the receptors is a person aged 18 to 70 in good health.

This clone was picked up a small number of times. The CDR3 extends 3 residues past the end of the read, so its final part is completed from the germline J gene. The gene calls are TRBV18 and TRBJ1-4; 10 nucleotides agree with TRBD1. The CDR3 consists of 15 residues. The germline CDR1 and CDR2 sequences are KGHSH and LQKENI. Trimming cost V 0 bases and J 7 bases; bases outside gene matches: 2. The CDR3 protein is CASSPPGQGIEKLFF. The CDR3 bases that were read are TGTGCCAGCTCACCACCGGGACAGGGGATTGAAAAA.

Regarding this clone: The read terminates 3 residues ahead of where the CDR3 ends, so the germline J gene completes it. This chain joins TRBV6-2 or TRBV6-3 and TRBJ2-1; D perhaps matches TRBD2 (6 bases). Trimming left V 0 bases short and J 0 bases short, with 12 bases between. This CDR3 is built from 17 residues. Germline values: CDR1 MNHEY, CDR2 SVGEGT. CDR3 bases read: TGTGCCAGCAGTTACTCGGAGCTAGCGACCTCCTACAATGAG. Translating it yields CASSYSELATSYNE. The whole CDR3 reads CASSYSELATSYNEQFF.